This T cell receptor (beta chain) was retrieved from a study of CD8 T cells in ankylosing spondylitis. Study results and limitations: Some motif variants were previously reported in reactive arthritis synovial fluid and blood. Seven to nine highly homologous variants made up a TCR beta motif that seemed to typify ankylosing spondylitis blood. Reportedly, significant enrichment of disease-linked clones occurred in matched ankylosing spondylitis synovial fluid.

Germline CDR1 is SGHRS and CDR2 is YFSETQ. This CDR3 is 15 amino acids long. V was clipped by 2 bases and J by 0 bases, with 11 bases between them. This clonotype occurred many times. The antigen is unknown. A quantitative 5'-RACE method, one with molecular barcodes, was used to make TCR beta libraries. TCRdb called the 5' RACE reads again in MiXCR, with one record for every CDR3 protein. This sample yields 350,000 or so distinct CDR3 sequences, of which approximately 8% are seen a single time; about 14% belongs to the top ten. The receptor was isolated from a male donor with ankylosing spondylitis. The rearrangement joins TRBV5-1 to TRBJ1-1, with TRBD1 as a possible D gene (5 bases). What was sequenced was blood, either unsorted or a sorted T cell fraction (not recorded which). The DNA of the CDR3 is TGCGCCAGCAGCTTATGGGGCCAAATGAACACTGAAGCTTTCTTT. This sequence encodes CASSLWGQMNTEAFF.